These 9 T cell receptor beta chains were all obtained from the same sample, sequenced in a study of blood T cells in healthy people across ages. Combining a sample-barcoded 5' primer with a J-beta primer mix, a second PCR ran for roughly 7 to 11 cycles. Via MiXCR, TCRdb re-called the 5' RACE reads, giving one row per CDR3 protein. The sample includes 800,000 to 900,000 distinct CDR3 sequences, roughly 60% of them seen just once. The sample was blood. These TCRs come from a man younger than 45 in good health.

The chain employs TRBV28 and TRBJ2-1, with D possibly TRBD2 on 5 matching bases. From germline, CDR1 is MDHEN and CDR2 SYDVKM. The CDR3 is made up of 11 amino acids. The ends were cut back, 7 bases at V and 6 bases at J, with 7 bases in the middle. The CDR3 region is CASKRPNEQFF. The CDR3 coding sequence is TGTGCCAGCAAGCGGCCCAATGAGCAGTTCTTC.

Of note for this clonotype: A read error may account for a junction end that differs from germline. The gene calls are TRBV12-3 or TRBV12-4 and TRBJ2-7; D could derive from TRBD1 or TRBD2 (5 bases each). The better agreement between TRBJ2-4 and the DNA end casts doubt on the J call. This CDR3 spans 14 amino acids. The CDR3 spells CASSGGAPKSIQYF. The CDR3 nucleotides read TGTGCCAGCAGTGGGGGTGCCCCCAAAAGCATTCAGTACTTC.

This chain connects TRBV7-9 to TRBJ1-2; 7 bases are shared with TRBD1. The germline V gene encodes CDR1 SEHNR and CDR2 FQNEAQ (reference sequence). With V trimmed by 4 bases and J by 5 bases, 10 bases remained unmatched. The CDR3 sequence is 15 residues long. The CDR3 region is CASSSDGGRGYGYTF. In DNA form, the CDR3 reads TGTGCCAGCAGCTCCGACGGTGGCAGGGGGTATGGCTACACCTTC.

The V call is TRBV7-9, the J call TRBJ1-6, with D unresolved. Germline CDR1 and CDR2: SEHNR and FQNEAQ (reference sequence). The CDR3 runs to 15 residues. Deletions cut 1 base from V and 3 bases from J, with 7 bases between. As DNA, the CDR3 is TGTGCCAGCAGCTTAGAGGTGTTCTATAATTCACCCCTCCACTTT. Translating gives CASSLEVFYNSPLHF. The full variable domain, rest sourced from reference TRBV7-9 and TRBJ1-6, is DTGVSQNPRHKITKRGQNVTFRCDPISEHNRLYWYRQTLGQGPEFLTYFQNEAQLEKSRLLSDRFSAERPKGSFSTLEIQRTEQGDSAMYLCASSLEVFYNSPLHFGNGTRLTVT.

This clonotype came up a few times. The V call is TRBV12-3 or TRBV12-4, the J call TRBJ1-6, with a tentative D call TRBD1 (5 bases). The CDR3 runs to 16 residues. Trimming left V 2 bases short and J 3 bases short, with 11 bases between. CDR3 coding DNA: TGTGCCAGCAGTTTAAACAGGAATAGCTATAATTCACCCCTCCACTTT. Translated: CASSLNRNSYNSPLHF.

The chain combines TRBV4-2 with TRBJ1-2; D not resolved. The CDR3 has 17 residues. Trimming shortened V by 1 base and J by 4 bases, and 19 bases separated the two germline ends. The germline V gene encodes CDR1 LGHNA and CDR2 YNFKEQ. Here the CDR3 DNA reads TGTGCCAGCAGCCAAGGCGGCTCGTCGTCGTGGGGCTATGGCTACACCTTC. Amino acid sequence: CASSQGGSSSWGYGYTF.

The chain couples TRBV28 to TRBJ1-2, with 7 bases matching TRBD1. The CDR3 is 12 residues long. V lost 9 bases and J lost 1; bases outside the gene matches: 2. CDR1 and CDR2 from the germline V gene are MDHEN and SYDVKM. The CDR3 DNA reads TGTGCCAGTAACAGGGGTAACTATGGCTACACCTTC. It is translated as CASNRGNYGYTF.

The genes are TRBV13 and TRBJ2-1; TRBD1 agrees at 11 bases. This CDR3 has 14 residues. V dropped 5 bases and J dropped 9; count of bases not matched to a gene: 6. Germline loops: CDR1 PRHDT, CDR2 FYEKMQ (reference sequence). The CDR3 DNA reads as TGTGCCAGCAGCCCGGACAGGGGGCAAAGTGAGCAGTTCTTC. Translation gives CASSPDRGQSEQFF.

This chain uses TRBV2 with TRBJ1-6; D is unresolved. Deletions cut 7 bases from V and 13 bases from J, with 14 bases between. The germline CDR1 and CDR2 sequences are SNHLY and FYNNEI. This CDR3 region has 12 residues. In DNA form, the CDR3 reads TGTGCCAGCAAGGATCGACCTGAGCCCCTCCACTTT. This encodes CASKDRPEPLHF.